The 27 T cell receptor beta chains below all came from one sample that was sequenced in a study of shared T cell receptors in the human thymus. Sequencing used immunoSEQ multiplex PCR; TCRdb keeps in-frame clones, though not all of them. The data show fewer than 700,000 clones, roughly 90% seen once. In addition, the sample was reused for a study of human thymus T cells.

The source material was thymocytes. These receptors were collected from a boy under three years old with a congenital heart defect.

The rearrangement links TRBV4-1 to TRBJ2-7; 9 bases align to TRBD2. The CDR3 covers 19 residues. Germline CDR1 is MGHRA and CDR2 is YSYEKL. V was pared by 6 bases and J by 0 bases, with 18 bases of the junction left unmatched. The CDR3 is CASSETGPSGALSSYEQYF. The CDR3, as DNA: TGCGCCAGCAGTGAAACGGGGCCTAGCGGGGCCCTGAGCTCCTACGAGCAGTACTTC.

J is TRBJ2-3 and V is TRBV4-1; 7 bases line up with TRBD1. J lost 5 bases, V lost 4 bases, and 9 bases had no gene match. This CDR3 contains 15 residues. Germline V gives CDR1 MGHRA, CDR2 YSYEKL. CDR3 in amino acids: CASSPGQEVIDTQYF. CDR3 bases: TGCGCCAGCAGCCCCGGACAGGAAGTGATAGATACGCAGTATTTT.

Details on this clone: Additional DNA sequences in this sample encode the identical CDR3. CDR3 loop: CASSPKREVYEQYF. Written as DNA, the CDR3 is TGTGCCAGCAGTCCTAAGCGGGAGGTCTACGAGCAGTACTTC. This rearrangement joins TRBV27 to TRBJ2-7; 9 positions agree with TRBD2. V lost 5 bases and J lost 3; bases outside the gene matches: 5. The germline CDR1 and CDR2 sequences are MNHEY and SMNVEV (reference sequence). The CDR3 extends over 14 amino acids.

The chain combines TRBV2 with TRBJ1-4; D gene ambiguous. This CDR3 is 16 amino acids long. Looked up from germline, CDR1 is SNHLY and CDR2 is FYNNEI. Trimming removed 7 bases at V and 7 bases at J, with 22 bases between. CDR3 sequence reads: CASIGRSYRSGEKLFF. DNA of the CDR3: TGTGCCAGCATAGGCAGGTCTTATCGGAGCGGTGAAAAACTGTTTTTT.

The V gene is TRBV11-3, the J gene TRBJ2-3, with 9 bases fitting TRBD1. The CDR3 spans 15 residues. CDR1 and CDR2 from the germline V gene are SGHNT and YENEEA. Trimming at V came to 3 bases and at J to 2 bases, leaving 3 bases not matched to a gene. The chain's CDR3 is CASSLRTGATDTQYF. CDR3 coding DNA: TGTGCCAGCAGCTTGCGGACAGGGGCCACAGATACGCAGTATTTT.

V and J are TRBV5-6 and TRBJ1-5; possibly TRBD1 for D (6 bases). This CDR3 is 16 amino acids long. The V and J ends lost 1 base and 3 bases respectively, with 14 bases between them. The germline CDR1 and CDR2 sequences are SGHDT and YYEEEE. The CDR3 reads CASSLLGGRNNQPQHF. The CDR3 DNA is TGTGCCAGCAGCTTGTTAGGGGGACGGAACAATCAGCCCCAGCATTTT.

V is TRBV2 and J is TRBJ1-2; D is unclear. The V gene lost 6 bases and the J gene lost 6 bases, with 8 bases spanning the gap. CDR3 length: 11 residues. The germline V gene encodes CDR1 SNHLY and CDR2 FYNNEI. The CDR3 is CASRLSNGYTF. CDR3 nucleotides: TGTGCCAGCAGGTTGAGCAATGGCTACACCTTC. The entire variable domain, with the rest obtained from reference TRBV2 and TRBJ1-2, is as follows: EPEVTQTPSHQVTQMGQEVILRCVPISNHLYFYWYRQILGQKVEFLVSFYNNEISEKSEIFDDQFSVERPDGSNFTLKIRSTKLEDSAMYFCASRLSNGYTFGSGTRLTVV.

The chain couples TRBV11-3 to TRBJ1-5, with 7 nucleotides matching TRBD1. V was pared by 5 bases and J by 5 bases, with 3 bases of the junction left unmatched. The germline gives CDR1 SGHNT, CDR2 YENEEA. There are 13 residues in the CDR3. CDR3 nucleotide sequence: TGTGCCAGCAGCCCCACAGGGGATCAGCCCCAGCATTTT. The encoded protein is CASSPTGDQPQHF. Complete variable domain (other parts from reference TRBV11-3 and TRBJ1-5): EAGVVQSPRYKIIEKKQPVAFWCNPISGHNTLYWYLQNLGQGPELLIRYENEEAVDDSQLPKDRFSAERLKGVDSTLKIQPAELGDSAVYLCASSPTGDQPQHFGDGTRLSIL.

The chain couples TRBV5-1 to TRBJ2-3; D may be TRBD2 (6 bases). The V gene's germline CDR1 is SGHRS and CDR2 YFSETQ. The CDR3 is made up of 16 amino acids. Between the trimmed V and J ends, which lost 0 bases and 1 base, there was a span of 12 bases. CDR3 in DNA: TGCGCCAGCAGCTTGGGACTAGTTGGAGGCACAGATACGCAGTATTTT. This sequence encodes CASSLGLVGGTDTQYF.

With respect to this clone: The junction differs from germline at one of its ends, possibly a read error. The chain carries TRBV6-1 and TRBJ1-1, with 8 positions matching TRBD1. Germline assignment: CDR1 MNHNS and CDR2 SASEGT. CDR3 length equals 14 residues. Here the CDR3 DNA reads TGTGCCAGCACTGAACCCCGCAGGGGGCGCGGAGCTTTCTTT. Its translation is CASTEPRRGRGAFF.

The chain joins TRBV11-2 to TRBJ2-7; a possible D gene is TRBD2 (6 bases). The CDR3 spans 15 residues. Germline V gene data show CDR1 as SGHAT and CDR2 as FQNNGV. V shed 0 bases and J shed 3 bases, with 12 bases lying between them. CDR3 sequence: CASSLEGGTLYEQYF. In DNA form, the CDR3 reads TGTGCCAGCAGCTTAGAGGGCGGGACCCTCTACGAGCAGTACTTC.

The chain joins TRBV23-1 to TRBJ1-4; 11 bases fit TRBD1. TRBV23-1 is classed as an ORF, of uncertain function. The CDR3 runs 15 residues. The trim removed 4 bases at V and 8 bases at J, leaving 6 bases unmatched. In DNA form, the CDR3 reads TGCGCCAGCAGTCGTGCCGGGACAGGGGGGGAAAAACTGTTTTTT. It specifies CASSRAGTGGEKLFF.

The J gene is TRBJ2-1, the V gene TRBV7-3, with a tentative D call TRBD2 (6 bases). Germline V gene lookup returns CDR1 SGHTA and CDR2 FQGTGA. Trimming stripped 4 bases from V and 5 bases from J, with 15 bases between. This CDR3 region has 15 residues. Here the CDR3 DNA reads TGTGCCAGCAGCTCCAGCGGGCCGGGGAACAATGAGCAGTTCTTC. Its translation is CASSSSGPGNNEQFF.

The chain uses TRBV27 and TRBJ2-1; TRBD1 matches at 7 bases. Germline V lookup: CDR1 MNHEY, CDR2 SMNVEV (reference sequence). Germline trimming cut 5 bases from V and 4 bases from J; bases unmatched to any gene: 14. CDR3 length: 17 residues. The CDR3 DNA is TGTGCCAGCAGTCCCCGGACAGGTCTTGGGGGATACAATGAGCAGTTCTTC. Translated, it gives CASSPRTGLGGYNEQFF.

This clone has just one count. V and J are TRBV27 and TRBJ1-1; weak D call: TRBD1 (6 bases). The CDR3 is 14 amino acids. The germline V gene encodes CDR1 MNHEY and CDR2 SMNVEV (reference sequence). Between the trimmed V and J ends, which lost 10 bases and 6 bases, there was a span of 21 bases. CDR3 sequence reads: CATMGGGRGPEAFF. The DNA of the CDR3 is TGTGCCACCATGGGAGGGGGGAGAGGTCCTGAAGCTTTCTTT.

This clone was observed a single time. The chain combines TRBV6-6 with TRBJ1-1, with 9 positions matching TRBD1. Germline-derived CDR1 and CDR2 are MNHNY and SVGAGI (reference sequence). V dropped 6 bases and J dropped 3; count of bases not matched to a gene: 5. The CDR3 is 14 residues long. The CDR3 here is CASRLTGGHTEAFF. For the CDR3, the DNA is TGTGCCAGCAGGCTGACAGGGGGGCACACTGAAGCTTTCTTT.

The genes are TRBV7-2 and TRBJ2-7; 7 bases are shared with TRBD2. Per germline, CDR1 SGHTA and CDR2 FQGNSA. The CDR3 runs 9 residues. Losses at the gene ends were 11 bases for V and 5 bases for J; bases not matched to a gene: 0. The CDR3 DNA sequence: TGTGCCGCGGGGGACGAGCAGTACTTC. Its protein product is CAAGDEQYF.

The CDR3 protein is CASSHGRERRNEQFF. CDR3 DNA sequence: TGTGCCAGCAGCCATGGGCGGGAGAGGCGGAATGAGCAGTTCTTC. The chain employs TRBV4-2 and TRBJ2-1; 7 positions agree with TRBD2. Germline assignment: CDR1 LGHNA and CDR2 YNFKEQ. Unmatched junction bases numbered 9, after V lost 3 bases and J lost 7 bases. The CDR3 is 15 residues long.

CDR3 region: CASSDGGADTGELFF. The CDR3 region has the DNA TGTGCCAGCAGTGACGGGGGGGCGGACACCGGGGAGCTGTTTTTT. J is TRBJ2-2 and V is TRBV6-4; maybe TRBD2 (7 bases). V lost 2 bases, J lost 3 bases, and 10 bases lay in between. Germline V gene lookup returns CDR1 MRHNA and CDR2 SNTAGT. The CDR3 loop spans 15 amino acids.

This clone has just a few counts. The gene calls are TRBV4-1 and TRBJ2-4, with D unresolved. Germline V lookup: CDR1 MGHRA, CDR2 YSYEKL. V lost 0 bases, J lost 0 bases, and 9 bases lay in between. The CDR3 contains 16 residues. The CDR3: CASSQDFWRAKNIQYF. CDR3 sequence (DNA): TGCGCCAGCAGCCAAGATTTTTGGAGAGCCAAAAACATTCAGTACTTC.

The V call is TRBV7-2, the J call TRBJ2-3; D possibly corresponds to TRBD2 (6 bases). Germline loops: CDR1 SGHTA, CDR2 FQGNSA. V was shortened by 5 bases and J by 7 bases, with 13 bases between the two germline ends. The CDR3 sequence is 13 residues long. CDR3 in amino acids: CASSPRLVNTQYF. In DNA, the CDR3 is TGTGCCAGCAGCCCAAGACTAGTTAATACGCAGTATTTT.

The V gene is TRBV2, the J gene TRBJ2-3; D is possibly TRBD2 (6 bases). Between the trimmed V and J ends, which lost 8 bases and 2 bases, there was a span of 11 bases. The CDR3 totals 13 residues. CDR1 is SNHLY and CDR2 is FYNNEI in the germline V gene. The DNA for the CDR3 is TGTGCCAGCCCCCGGACTACCACAGATACGCAGTATTTT. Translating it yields CASPRTTTDTQYF.

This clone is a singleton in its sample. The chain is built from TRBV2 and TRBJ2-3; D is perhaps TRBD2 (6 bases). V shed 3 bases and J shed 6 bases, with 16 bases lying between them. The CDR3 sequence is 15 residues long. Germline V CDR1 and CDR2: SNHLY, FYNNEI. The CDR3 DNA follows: TGTGCCAGCAGTGAGTTCCGGGAGAGTGGCGATACGCAGTATTTT. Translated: CASSEFRESGDTQYF.

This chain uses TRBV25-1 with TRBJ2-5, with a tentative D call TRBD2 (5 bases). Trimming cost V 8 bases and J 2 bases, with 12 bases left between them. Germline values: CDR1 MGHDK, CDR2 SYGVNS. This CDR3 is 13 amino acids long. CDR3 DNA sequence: TGTGCCAGCCGGGATAGTGCTCAAGAGACCCAGTACTTC. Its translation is CASRDSAQETQYF. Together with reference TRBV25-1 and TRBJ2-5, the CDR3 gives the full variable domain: EADIYQTPRYLVIGTGKKITLECSQTMGHDKMYWYQQDPGMELHLIHYSYGVNSTEKGDLSSESTVSRIRTEHFPLTLESARPSHTSQYLCASRDSAQETQYFGPGTRLLVL.

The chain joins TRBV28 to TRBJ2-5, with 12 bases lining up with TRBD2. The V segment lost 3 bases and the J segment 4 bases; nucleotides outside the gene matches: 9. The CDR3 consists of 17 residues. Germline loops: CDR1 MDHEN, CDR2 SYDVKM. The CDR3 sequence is CASSFGLAGGPGETQYF. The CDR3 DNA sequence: TGTGCCAGCAGTTTCGGGCTAGCGGGAGGGCCAGGAGAGACCCAGTACTTC.

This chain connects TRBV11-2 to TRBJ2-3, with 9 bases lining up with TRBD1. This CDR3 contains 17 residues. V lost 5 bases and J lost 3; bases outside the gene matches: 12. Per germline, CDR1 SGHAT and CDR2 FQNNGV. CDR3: CASSRDREGLRTDTQYF. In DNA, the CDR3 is TGTGCCAGCAGCCGGGACAGGGAGGGTCTTAGGACAGATACGCAGTATTTT.

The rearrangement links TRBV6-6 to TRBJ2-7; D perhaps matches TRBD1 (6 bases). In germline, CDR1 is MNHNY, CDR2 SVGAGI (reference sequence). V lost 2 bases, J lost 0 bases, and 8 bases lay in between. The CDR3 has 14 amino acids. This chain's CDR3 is CASSYRQASYEQYF. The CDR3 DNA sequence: TGTGCCAGCAGTTACAGACAGGCCTCCTACGAGCAGTACTTC.